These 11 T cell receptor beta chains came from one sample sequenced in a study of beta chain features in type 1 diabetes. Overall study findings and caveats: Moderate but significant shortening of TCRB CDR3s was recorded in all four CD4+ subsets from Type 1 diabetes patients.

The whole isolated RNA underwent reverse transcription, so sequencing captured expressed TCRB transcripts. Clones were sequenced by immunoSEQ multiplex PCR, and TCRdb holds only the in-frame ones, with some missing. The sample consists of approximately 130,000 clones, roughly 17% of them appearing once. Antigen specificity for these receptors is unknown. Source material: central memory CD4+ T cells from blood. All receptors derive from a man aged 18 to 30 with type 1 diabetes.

This chain's CDR3 is CASSATGLLLSYEQYF. In nucleotides, the CDR3 is TGTGCCAGCAGCGCAACAGGGCTTCTTCTCTCCTACGAGCAGTACTTC. The chain carries TRBV7-9 and TRBJ2-7, with a tentative D call TRBD1 (6 bases). Deletions cut 5 bases from V and 0 bases from J, with 17 bases between. The length of the CDR3 is 16 residues. Per germline, CDR1 SEHNR and CDR2 FQNEAQ (reference sequence). The full variable domain, in which reference TRBV7-9 and TRBJ2-7 provide the parts outside the CDR3, is DTGVSQNPRHKITKRGQNVTFRCDPISEHNRLYWYRQTLGQGPEFLTYFQNEAQLEKSRLLSDRFSAERPKGSFSTLEIQRTEQGDSAMYLCASSATGLLLSYEQYFGPGTRLTVT.

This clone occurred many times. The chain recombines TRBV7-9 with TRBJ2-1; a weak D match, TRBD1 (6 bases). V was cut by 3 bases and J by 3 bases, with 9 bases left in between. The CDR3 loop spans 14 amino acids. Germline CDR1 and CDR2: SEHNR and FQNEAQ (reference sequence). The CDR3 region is CASSLWTDYNEQFF. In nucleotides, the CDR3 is TGTGCCAGCAGCTTGTGGACAGACTACAATGAGCAGTTCTTC.

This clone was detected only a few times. This CDR3 is CASQRNQETQYF. CDR3 DNA sequence: TGTGCTTCACAGCGGAACCAAGAGACCCAGTACTTC. The rearrangement links TRBV30 to TRBJ2-5, with D tentatively TRBD2 (5 bases). The CDR3 covers 12 residues. Germline V gene lookup returns CDR1 GTSNPN and CDR2 SVGIG (reference sequence).

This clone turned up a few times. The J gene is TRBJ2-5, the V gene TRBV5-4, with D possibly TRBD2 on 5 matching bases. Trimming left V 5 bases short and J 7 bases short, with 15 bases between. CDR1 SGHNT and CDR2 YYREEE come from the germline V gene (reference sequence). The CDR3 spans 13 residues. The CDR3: CASRSPGIATQYF. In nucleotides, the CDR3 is TGTGCCAGCAGATCCCCGGGGATAGCGACCCAGTACTTC.

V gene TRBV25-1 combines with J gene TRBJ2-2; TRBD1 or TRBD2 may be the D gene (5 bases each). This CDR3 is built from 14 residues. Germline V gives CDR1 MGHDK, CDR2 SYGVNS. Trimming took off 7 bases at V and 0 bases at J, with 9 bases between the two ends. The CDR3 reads CASKGTANTGELFF. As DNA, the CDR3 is TGTGCCAGCAAGGGGACGGCGAACACCGGGGAGCTGTTTTTT.

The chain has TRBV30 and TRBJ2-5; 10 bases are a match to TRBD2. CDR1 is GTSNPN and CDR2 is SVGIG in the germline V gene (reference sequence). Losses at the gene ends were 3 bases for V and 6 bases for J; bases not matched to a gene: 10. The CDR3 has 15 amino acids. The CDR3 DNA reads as TGTGCCTGGAGGGGGGTCGGAGCGGGAGGGAAGACCCAGTACTTC. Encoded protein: CAWRGVGAGGKTQYF.

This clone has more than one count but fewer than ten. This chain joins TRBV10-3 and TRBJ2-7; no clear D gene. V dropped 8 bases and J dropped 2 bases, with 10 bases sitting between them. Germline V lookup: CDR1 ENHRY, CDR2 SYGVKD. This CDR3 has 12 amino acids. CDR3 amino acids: CAIGQNTYEQYF. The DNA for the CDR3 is TGTGCCATCGGGCAGAACACCTACGAGCAGTACTTC.

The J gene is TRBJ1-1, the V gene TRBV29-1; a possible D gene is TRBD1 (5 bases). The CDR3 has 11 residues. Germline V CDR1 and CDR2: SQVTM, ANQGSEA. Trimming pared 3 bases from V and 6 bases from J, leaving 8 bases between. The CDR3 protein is CSVEGEAEAFF. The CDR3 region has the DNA TGCAGCGTTGAGGGGGAGGCTGAAGCTTTCTTT.

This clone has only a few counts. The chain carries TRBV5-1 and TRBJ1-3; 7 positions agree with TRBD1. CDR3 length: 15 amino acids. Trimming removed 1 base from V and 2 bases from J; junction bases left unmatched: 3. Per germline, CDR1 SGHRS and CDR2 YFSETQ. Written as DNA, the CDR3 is TGCGCCAGCAGCTTGCAGGGGGATACTGGAAACACCATATATTTT. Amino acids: CASSLQGDTGNTIYF.

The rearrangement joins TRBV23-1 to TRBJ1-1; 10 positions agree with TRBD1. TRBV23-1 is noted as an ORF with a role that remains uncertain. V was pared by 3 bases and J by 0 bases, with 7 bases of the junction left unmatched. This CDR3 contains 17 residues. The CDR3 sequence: CASSHYRTGGMNTEAFF. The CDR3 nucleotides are TGCGCCAGCAGTCACTATAGGACAGGGGGAATGAACACTGAAGCTTTCTTT.

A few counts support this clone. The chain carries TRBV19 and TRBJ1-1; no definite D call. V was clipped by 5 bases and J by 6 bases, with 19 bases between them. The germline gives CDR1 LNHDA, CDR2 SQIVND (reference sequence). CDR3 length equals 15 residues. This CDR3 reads CASSVTSLTNSEAFF. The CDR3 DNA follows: TGTGCCAGTAGTGTAACTTCTCTGACAAACTCTGAAGCTTTCTTT.